This T cell receptor beta chain comes out of a study of blood T cell repertoires in COVID-19. The overall study: Acute and convalescent COVID-19 samples came from the United States, Italy and Spain. Sources were T cells, B-cell-depleted T cells, or PBMCs; the material itself was cDNA or gDNA.

The authors' processing: Amplification from reference gene primers served as the basis for estimated nucleated cell counts. Profiling relied on immunoSEQ multiplex PCR, and the TCRdb table lists in-frame clones only, not all of them. V and J calls and clone size follow that table, whereas D and trimming were derived from the DNA. The sample lists roughly 280,000 clones, about 88% occurring once. Trimming took off 0 bases at V and 8 bases at J, with 10 bases between the two ends. Per germline, CDR1 MNHEY and CDR2 SVGAGI. The CDR3 loop spans 14 amino acids. The chain is built from TRBV6-5 and TRBJ1-4, with D hard to call. Sequencing was done on a sample of peripheral blood. This clonotype originated in a man aged 18 to 30 with active or convalescent COVID-19. Here the CDR3 DNA reads TGTGCCAGCAGTTACTCGCGAGTAGAAGAAAAACTGTTTTTT. This codes for CASSYSRVEEKLFF.